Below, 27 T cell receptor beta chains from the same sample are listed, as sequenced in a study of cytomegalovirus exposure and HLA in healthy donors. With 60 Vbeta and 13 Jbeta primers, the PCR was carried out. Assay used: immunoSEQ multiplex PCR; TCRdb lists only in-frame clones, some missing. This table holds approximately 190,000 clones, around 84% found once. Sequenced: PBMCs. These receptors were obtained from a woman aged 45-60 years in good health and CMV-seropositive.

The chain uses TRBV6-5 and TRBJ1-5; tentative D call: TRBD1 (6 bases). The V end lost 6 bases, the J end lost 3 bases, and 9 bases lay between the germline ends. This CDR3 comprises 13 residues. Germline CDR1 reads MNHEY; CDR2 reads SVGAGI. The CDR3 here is CASSRDNNQPQHF. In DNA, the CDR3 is TGTGCCAGCAGCCGGGACAACAATCAGCCCCAGCATTTT.

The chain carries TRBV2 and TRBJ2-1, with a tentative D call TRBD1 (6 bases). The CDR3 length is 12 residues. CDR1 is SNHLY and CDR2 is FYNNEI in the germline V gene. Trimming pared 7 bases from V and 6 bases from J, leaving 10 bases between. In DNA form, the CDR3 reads TGTGCCAGCAAGGGGGAGACCAATGAGCAGTTCTTC. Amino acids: CASKGETNEQFF. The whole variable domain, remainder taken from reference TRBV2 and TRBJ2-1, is EPEVTQTPSHQVTQMGQEVILRCVPISNHLYFYWYRQILGQKVEFLVSFYNNEISEKSEIFDDQFSVERPDGSNFTLKIRSTKLEDSAMYFCASKGETNEQFFGPGTRLTVL.

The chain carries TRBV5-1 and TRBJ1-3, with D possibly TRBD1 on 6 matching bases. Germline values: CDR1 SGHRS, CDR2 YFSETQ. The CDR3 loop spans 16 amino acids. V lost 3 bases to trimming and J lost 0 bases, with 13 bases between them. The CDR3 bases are TGCGCCAGCAGCTCAAGGGGGATTTACTCTGGAAACACCATATATTTT. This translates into CASSSRGIYSGNTIYF.

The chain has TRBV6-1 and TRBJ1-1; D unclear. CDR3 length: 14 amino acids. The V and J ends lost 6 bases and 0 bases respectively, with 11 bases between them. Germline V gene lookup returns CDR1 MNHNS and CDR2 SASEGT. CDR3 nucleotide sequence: TGTGCCAGCAGAGCCCTCGGGGTGAACACTGAAGCTTTCTTT. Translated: CASRALGVNTEAFF.

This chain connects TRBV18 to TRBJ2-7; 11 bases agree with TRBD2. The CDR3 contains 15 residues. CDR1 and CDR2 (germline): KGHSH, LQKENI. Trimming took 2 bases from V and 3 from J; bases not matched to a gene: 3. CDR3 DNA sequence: TGTGCCAGCTCACCAGCTAGCGGGGGGAACTACGAGCAGTACTTC. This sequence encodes CASSPASGGNYEQYF.

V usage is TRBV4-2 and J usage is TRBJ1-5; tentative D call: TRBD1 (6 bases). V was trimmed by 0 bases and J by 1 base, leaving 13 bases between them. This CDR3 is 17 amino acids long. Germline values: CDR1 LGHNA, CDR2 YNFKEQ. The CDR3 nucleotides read TGTGCCAGCAGCCAAGATCCCCACAGGGCGAGCAATCAGCCCCAGCATTTT. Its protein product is CASSQDPHRASNQPQHF.

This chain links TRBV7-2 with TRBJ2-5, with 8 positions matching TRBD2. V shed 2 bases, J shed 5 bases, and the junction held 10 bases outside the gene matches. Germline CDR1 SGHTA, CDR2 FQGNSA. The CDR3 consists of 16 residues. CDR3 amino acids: CASSLTRGAAGETQYF. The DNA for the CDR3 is TGTGCCAGCAGCTTAACGCGGGGGGCCGCCGGCGAGACCCAGTACTTC. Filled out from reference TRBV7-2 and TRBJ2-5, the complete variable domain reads GAGVSQSPSNKVTEKGKDVELRCDPISGHTALYWYRQSLGQGLEFLIYFQGNSAPDKSGLPSDRFSAERTGGSVSTLTIQRTQQEDSAVYLCASSLTRGAAGETQYFGPGTRLLVL.

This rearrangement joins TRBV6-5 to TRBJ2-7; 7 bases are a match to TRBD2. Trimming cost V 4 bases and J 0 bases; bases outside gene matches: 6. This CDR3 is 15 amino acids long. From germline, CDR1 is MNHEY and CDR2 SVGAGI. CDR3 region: CASSSGRTSSYEQYF. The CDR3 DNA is TGTGCCAGCAGTTCGGGACGGACTAGCTCCTACGAGCAGTACTTC.

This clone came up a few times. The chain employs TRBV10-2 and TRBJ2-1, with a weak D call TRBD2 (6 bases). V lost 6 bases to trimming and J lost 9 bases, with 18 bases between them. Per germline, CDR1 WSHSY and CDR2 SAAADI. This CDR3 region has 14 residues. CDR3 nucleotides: TGCGCCAGCAGAGGGGACTCGACCCTTCGTGAGCAGTTCTTC. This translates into CASRGDSTLREQFF.

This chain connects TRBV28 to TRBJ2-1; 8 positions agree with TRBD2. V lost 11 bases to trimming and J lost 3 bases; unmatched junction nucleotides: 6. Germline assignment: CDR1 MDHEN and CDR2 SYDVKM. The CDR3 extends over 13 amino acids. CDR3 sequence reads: CAGGGGYYNEQFF. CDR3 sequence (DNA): TGTGCCGGCGGCGGGGGGTACTACAATGAGCAGTTCTTC.

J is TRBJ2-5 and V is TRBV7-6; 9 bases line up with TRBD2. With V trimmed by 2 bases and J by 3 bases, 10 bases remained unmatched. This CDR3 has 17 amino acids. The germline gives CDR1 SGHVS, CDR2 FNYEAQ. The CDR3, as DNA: TGTGCCAGCAGCTTAACGATCCCGCGGGGGGGTGAAGAGACCCAGTACTTC. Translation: CASSLTIPRGGEETQYF.

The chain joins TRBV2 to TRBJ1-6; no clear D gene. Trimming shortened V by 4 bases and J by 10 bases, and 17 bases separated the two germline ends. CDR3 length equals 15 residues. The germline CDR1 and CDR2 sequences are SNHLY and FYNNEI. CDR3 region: CASSVSLDRGSPLHF. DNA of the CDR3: TGTGCCAGCAGTGTGTCTTTAGACCGAGGCTCACCCCTCCACTTT.

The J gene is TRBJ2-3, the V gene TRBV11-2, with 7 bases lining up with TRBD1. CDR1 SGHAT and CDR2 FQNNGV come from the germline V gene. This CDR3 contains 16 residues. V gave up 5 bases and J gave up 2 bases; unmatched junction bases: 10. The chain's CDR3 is CASSATLGTDTDTQYF. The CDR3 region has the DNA TGTGCCAGCAGCGCCACATTGGGGACAGACACAGATACGCAGTATTTT.

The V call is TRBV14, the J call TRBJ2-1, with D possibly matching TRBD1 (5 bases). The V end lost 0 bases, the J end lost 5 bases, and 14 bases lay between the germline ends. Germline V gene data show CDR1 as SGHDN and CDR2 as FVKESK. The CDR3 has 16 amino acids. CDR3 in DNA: TGTGCCAGCAGCCAAGATATGAAGGGGCTCGACAATGAGCAGTTCTTC. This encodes CASSQDMKGLDNEQFF. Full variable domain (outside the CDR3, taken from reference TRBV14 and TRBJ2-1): EAGVTQFPSHSVIEKGQTVTLRCDPISGHDNLYWYRRVMGKEIKFLLHFVKESKQDESGMPNNRFLAERTGGTYSTLKVQPAELEDSGVYFCASSQDMKGLDNEQFFGPGTRLTVL.

The CDR3 DNA sequence: TGCGCCAGCAGCCCGGGACTAGCGGGGGCAGATACGCAGTATTTT. Translation gives CASSPGLAGADTQYF. V is TRBV5-1 and J is TRBJ2-3; 14 bases match TRBD2. V trimming: 4 bases; J trimming: 4 bases; junction bases outside the gene matches: 2. The CDR3 contains 15 residues. Germline V gene lookup returns CDR1 SGHRS and CDR2 YFSETQ.

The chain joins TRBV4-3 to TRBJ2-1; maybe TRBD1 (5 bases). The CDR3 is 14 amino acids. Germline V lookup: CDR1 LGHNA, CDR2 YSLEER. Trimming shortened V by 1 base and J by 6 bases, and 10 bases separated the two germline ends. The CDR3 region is CASSQGGRANEQFF. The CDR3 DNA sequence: TGCGCCAGCAGCCAAGGTGGCAGGGCCAATGAGCAGTTCTTC.

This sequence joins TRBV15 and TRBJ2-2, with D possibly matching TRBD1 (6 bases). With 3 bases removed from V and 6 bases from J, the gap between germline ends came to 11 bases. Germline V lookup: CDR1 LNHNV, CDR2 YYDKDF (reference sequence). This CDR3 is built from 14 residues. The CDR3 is CATSSQGLAGELFF. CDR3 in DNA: TGTGCCACCAGCAGCCAGGGGTTGGCCGGGGAGCTGTTTTTT.

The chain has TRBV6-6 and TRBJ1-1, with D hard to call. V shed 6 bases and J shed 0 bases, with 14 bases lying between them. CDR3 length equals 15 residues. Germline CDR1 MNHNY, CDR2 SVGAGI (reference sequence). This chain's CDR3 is CASSRETVMNTEAFF. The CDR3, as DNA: TGTGCCAGCAGCCGCGAGACTGTTATGAACACTGAAGCTTTCTTT.

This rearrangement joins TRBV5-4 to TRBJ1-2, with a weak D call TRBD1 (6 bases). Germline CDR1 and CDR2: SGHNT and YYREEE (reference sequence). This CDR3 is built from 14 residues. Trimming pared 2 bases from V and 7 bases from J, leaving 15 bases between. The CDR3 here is CASSLPQGAAGYTF. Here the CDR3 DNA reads TGTGCCAGCAGCTTACCACAGGGAGCTGCTGGCTACACCTTC.

The chain's CDR3 is CASSLSGGADGNTIYF. CDR3 coding DNA: TGCGCCAGCAGCTTATCAGGGGGCGCAGATGGAAACACCATATATTTT. The chain joins TRBV5-1 to TRBJ1-3, with TRBD1 matching over 8 bases. V dropped 2 bases and J dropped 3; count of bases not matched to a gene: 7. The CDR3 consists of 16 residues. Germline V lookup: CDR1 SGHRS, CDR2 YFSETQ.

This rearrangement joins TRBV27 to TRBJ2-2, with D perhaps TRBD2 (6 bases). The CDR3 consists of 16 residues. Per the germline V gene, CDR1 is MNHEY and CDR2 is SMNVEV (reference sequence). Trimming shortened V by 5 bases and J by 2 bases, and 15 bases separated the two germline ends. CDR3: CASSRSRGDNTGELFF. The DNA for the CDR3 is TGTGCCAGCAGTCGCAGTCGCGGGGATAACACCGGGGAGCTGTTTTTT.

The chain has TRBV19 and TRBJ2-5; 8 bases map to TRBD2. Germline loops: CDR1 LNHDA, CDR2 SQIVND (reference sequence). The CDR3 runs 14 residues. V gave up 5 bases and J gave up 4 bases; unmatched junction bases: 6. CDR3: CASSLNSGGETQYF. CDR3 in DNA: TGTGCCAGTAGTCTCAACAGCGGGGGAGAGACCCAGTACTTC.

The CDR3 nucleotides are TGTGCCAGCAGTTACGGTCCGCGAACTAATGAAAAACTGTTTTTT. Its protein product is CASSYGPRTNEKLFF. This chain joins TRBV6-6 and TRBJ1-4, with D uncertain. The CDR3 has 15 residues. Germline-derived CDR1 and CDR2 are MNHNY and SVGAGI (reference sequence). With 2 bases removed from V and 1 base from J, the gap between germline ends came to 8 bases.

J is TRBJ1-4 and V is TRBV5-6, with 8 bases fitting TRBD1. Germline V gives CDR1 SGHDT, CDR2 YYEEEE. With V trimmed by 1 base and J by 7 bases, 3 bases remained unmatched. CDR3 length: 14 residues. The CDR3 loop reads CASSLQGAGEKLFF. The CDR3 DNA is TGTGCCAGCAGCTTGCAGGGGGCGGGTGAAAAACTGTTTTTT.

In nucleotides, the CDR3 is TGTGCCAGCTCACCCCGACATGAAGACACTGAAGCTTTCTTT. This gives the protein CASSPRHEDTEAFF. This rearrangement joins TRBV18 to TRBJ1-1; D uncertain. The germline V and J ends were trimmed by 3 bases and 3 bases, with 11 bases remaining between them. The germline V gene has CDR1 KGHSH and CDR2 LQKENI. This CDR3 comprises 14 residues.

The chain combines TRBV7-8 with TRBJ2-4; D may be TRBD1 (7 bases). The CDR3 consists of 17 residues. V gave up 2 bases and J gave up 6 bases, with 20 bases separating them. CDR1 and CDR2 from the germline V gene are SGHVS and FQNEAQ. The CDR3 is CASSLPLYRGGINIQYF. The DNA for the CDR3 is TGTGCCAGCAGCTTACCCCTGTACAGGGGAGGAATAAACATTCAGTACTTC.

In DNA, the CDR3 is TGTGCCAGCAGTGGGGCCTCCGGGACAGGGGGCTATAGCAATCAGCCCCAGCATTTT. It specifies CASSGASGTGGYSNQPQHF. The chain uses TRBV6-1 and TRBJ1-5, with 12 bases fitting TRBD1. The J segment lost 0 bases and the V segment lost 4 bases, leaving 10 bases of the junction unmatched. The CDR3 is made up of 19 amino acids. Germline CDR1 is MNHNS and CDR2 is SASEGT.